What follows are 18 T cell receptor beta chains derived from one specimen sequenced in a study of blood T cell repertoires in COVID-19. TCRdb keeps only in-frame clones here, not all; method: immunoSEQ multiplex PCR. The table lists over 200,000 clones, almost 85% of them singletons. Sequencing used peripheral blood. The receptors derive from a woman aged 40 to 50 with acute or convalescent COVID-19.

The rearrangement links TRBV5-1 to TRBJ1-2; tentatively, D is TRBD1 (6 bases). This CDR3 contains 13 residues. The germline V gene encodes CDR1 SGHRS and CDR2 YFSETQ. Trimming shortened V by 2 bases and J by 4 bases, and 9 bases separated the two germline ends. CDR3 DNA: TGCGCCAGCAGCTTACAGGGAGCCTATGGCTACACCTTC. It encodes CASSLQGAYGYTF.

This clone was observed once. The gene calls are TRBV7-2 and TRBJ2-5; TRBD2 matches at 11 bases. CDR3 length: 16 amino acids. J was trimmed by 4 bases and V by 1 base; bases with no gene match: 5. Per the germline V gene, CDR1 is SGHTA and CDR2 is FQGNSA. DNA for the CDR3: TGTGCCAGCAGCTTAGGCCTAGCGGGAGGCTCAGAGACCCAGTACTTC. Translating it yields CASSLGLAGGSETQYF. Full variable domain (rest looked up from reference TRBV7-2 and TRBJ2-5): GAGVSQSPSNKVTEKGKDVELRCDPISGHTALYWYRQSLGQGLEFLIYFQGNSAPDKSGLPSDRFSAERTGGSVSTLTIQRTQQEDSAVYLCASSLGLAGGSETQYFGPGTRLLVL.

The V and J genes are TRBV3-1 (or the pseudogene TRBV3-2) and TRBJ1-5; a possible D gene is TRBD1 (6 bases). Trimming cost V 1 base and J 3 bases, with 7 bases left between them. Germline assignment: CDR1 LGHDT and CDR2 YNNKEL (reference sequence). CDR3 size: 14 residues. DNA for the CDR3: TGTGCCAGCAGCCAAGGACAGGCCAATCAGCCCCAGCATTTT. The encoded protein is CASSQGQANQPQHF.

The rearrangement joins TRBV30 to TRBJ2-7; 14 bases align to TRBD2. CDR3 length equals 16 residues. The germline V gene has CDR1 GTSNPN and CDR2 SVGIG (reference sequence). The V and J ends lost 1 base and 2 bases, in that order; junction bases with no gene match: 4. The CDR3 sequence is CAWSGLAGGLAYEQYF. CDR3 bases: TGTGCCTGGAGTGGACTAGCGGGAGGGCTTGCCTACGAGCAGTACTTC. The variable domain in full, completed from reference TRBV30 and TRBJ2-7, reads SQTIHQWPATLVQPVGSPLSLECTVEGTSNPNLYWYRQAAGRGLQLLFYSVGIGQISSEVPQNLSASRPQDRQFILSSKKLLLSDSGFYLCAWSGLAGGLAYEQYFGPGTRLTVT.

The J gene is TRBJ2-7, the V gene TRBV5-5; maybe TRBD1 (5 bases). Germline CDR1 reads SGHKS; CDR2 reads YYEKEE (reference sequence). There are 14 residues in the CDR3. The V end lost 2 bases, the J end lost 1 base, and 10 bases lay between the germline ends. The chain's CDR3 is CASSFIQGSYEQYF. CDR3 nucleotides: TGTGCCAGCAGCTTTATCCAGGGTTCCTACGAGCAGTACTTC. The whole variable domain, filled in from reference TRBV5-5 and TRBJ2-7, reads DAGVTQSPTHLIKTRGQQVTLRCSPISGHKSVSWYQQVLGQGPQFIFQYYEKEERGRGNFPDRFSARQFPNYSSELNVNALLLGDSALYLCASSFIQGSYEQYFGPGTRLTVT.

This clone is a singleton in its sample. J is TRBJ2-7 and V is TRBV20-1; 9 nucleotides line up with TRBD1. Germline lookup yields CDR1 DFQATT and CDR2 SNEGSKA (reference sequence). The CDR3 extends over 14 amino acids. The ends lost 3 bases at V and 3 bases at J; junction bases unmatched: 6. CDR3 region: CSASMGTGLYEQYF. CDR3 DNA sequence: TGCAGTGCTAGTATGGGGACAGGGCTCTACGAGCAGTACTTC.

As for this clone: One junction end disagrees with the germline gene, perhaps due to a read error. The rearrangement links TRBV6-2 or TRBV6-3 to TRBJ2-5; D gene unclear. CDR3 size: 12 residues. Germline CDR1 MNHEY, CDR2 SVGEGT. The CDR3: CASSYSSETQYF. The CDR3 region has the DNA TGTGCCAGCAGCTACTCTTCGGAGACCCAGTACTTC.

V and J are TRBV13 and TRBJ2-2; tentative D call: TRBD1 (6 bases). Trimming left V 4 bases short and J 0 bases short, with 12 bases between. CDR3 size: 16 residues. Germline V gene lookup returns CDR1 PRHDT and CDR2 FYEKMQ (reference sequence). The CDR3 sequence: CASSSGDIPNTGELFF. The DNA for the CDR3 is TGTGCCAGCAGCTCAGGGGACATTCCGAACACCGGGGAGCTGTTTTTT.

A remark on this clone: This CDR3 is also generated by other DNA sequences in the sample. The rearrangement uses TRBV7-9 and TRBJ1-1; D perhaps matches TRBD1 (5 bases). The CDR3 loop spans 13 amino acids. Germline loops: CDR1 SEHNR, CDR2 FQNEAQ (reference sequence). Trimming left V 3 bases short and J 3 bases short, with 8 bases between. In DNA form, the CDR3 reads TGTGCCAGCAGCTTTGGACAAGACACTGAAGCTTTCTTT. Amino acid sequence: CASSFGQDTEAFF.

The chain carries TRBV11-2 and TRBJ2-7; D not certain. From germline, CDR1 is SGHAT and CDR2 FQNNGV. The CDR3 sequence is 14 residues long. Deletions cut 0 bases from V and 3 bases from J, with 9 bases between. CDR3 residues: CASSLERSVYEQYF. CDR3 DNA sequence: TGTGCCAGCAGCTTAGAGAGGAGCGTCTACGAGCAGTACTTC.

The rearrangement links TRBV5-1 to TRBJ2-7; TRBD1 might be the D (5 bases). The CDR3 extends over 14 amino acids. Germline CDR1 and CDR2: SGHRS and YFSETQ. Trimming removed 0 bases at V and 0 bases at J, with 7 bases between. The CDR3: CASSLEGFSYEQYF. As DNA, the CDR3 is TGCGCCAGCAGCTTGGAGGGGTTCTCCTACGAGCAGTACTTC. The entire variable domain, with the rest obtained from reference TRBV5-1 and TRBJ2-7, is as follows: KAGVTQTPRYLIKTRGQQVTLSCSPISGHRSVSWYQQTPGQGLQFLFEYFSETQRNKGNFPGRFSGRQFSNSRSEMNVSTLELGDSALYLCASSLEGFSYEQYFGPGTRLTVT.

The chain recombines TRBV5-1 with TRBJ2-1, with 10 bases that match TRBD2. J lost 10 bases, V lost 4 bases, and 11 bases had no gene match. Germline loops: CDR1 SGHRS, CDR2 YFSETQ. CDR3 length: 15 residues. CDR3 DNA: TGCGCCAGCAGCCGGGGAAGAGCGGGGGGGCTGGAGCAGTTCTTC. As protein: CASSRGRAGGLEQFF.

The chain combines TRBV9 with TRBJ2-1, with 10 positions matching TRBD2. This CDR3 contains 18 residues. The V and J ends lost 0 bases and 0 bases, in that order; junction bases with no gene match: 6. The germline V gene has CDR1 SGDLS and CDR2 YYNGEE. The CDR3 here is CASSVAAAGGSSYNEQFF. The CDR3 nucleotides read TGTGCCAGCAGCGTAGCGGCAGCGGGAGGGAGCTCCTACAATGAGCAGTTCTTC.

The chain has TRBV5-6 and TRBJ1-6; TRBD1 aligns across 9 bases. The V gene end was trimmed by 4 bases and the J gene end by 5 bases; junction bases not matched to a gene: 1. CDR1 SGHDT and CDR2 YYEEEE come from the germline V gene. This CDR3 contains 14 residues. The CDR3 nucleotides are TGTGCCAGCAGCCGGACAGGGGATAATTCACCCCTCCACTTT. This codes for CASSRTGDNSPLHF.

The rearrangement uses TRBV11-2 and TRBJ1-1; D not resolved. V dropped 0 bases and J dropped 8 bases, with 10 bases sitting between them. The CDR3 runs to 13 residues. The germline V gene has CDR1 SGHAT and CDR2 FQNNGV. The CDR3, as DNA: TGTGCCAGCAGCTTAGATGGGGAGACAGAAGCTTTCTTT. It encodes CASSLDGETEAFF.

This rearrangement joins TRBV11-2 to TRBJ1-4; 9 nucleotides match TRBD1. This CDR3 is built from 14 residues. Germline V gene sequence: CDR1 SGHAT, CDR2 FQNNGV. V shed 5 bases, J shed 7 bases, and the junction held 5 bases outside the gene matches. The CDR3 DNA sequence: TGTGCCAGCAGCCAGGGACAGGGCAGTGAAAAACTGTTTTTT. It translates to CASSQGQGSEKLFF. Together with reference TRBV11-2 and TRBJ1-4, the CDR3 gives the full variable domain: EAGVAQSPRYKIIEKRQSVAFWCNPISGHATLYWYQQILGQGPKLLIQFQNNGVVDDSQLPKDRFSAERLKGVDSTLKIQPAKLEDSAVYLCASSQGQGSEKLFFGSGTQLSVL.

A few counts support this clone. The J gene is TRBJ2-1, the V gene TRBV5-4, with 11 bases that match TRBD2. The germline CDR1 and CDR2 sequences are SGHNT and YYREEE (reference sequence). J gave up 5 bases and V 4 bases, and 2 bases lay outside the gene matches. This CDR3 spans 14 amino acids. CDR3 nucleotide sequence: TGTGCCAGCAGCCGACTAGCGGGAAACAATGAGCAGTTCTTC. Protein sequence: CASSRLAGNNEQFF.

The rearrangement links TRBV10-3 to TRBJ1-5; tentatively, D is TRBD1 (5 bases). V was clipped by 0 bases and J by 3 bases, with 12 bases between them. The CDR3 contains 16 residues. CDR1 and CDR2 (germline): ENHRY, SYGVKD. CDR3 sequence: CAISESTGLSNQPQHF. In DNA, the CDR3 is TGTGCCATCAGTGAGTCGACGGGACTGTCCAATCAGCCCCAGCATTTT.